A single sample gave rise to the 28 T cell receptor beta chains below, sequenced in a study of shared clonotypes between healthy human individuals. Assay used: immunoSEQ multiplex PCR; TCRdb lists only in-frame clones, some missing. The top ten clones hold approximately 0.4% of a sample with 1,500,000 or so clones, 97% to 99% of them seen once. Source material: naive CD4+ T cells sorted from blood. The subset is: CD45RA+ positively selected. The receptor set was obtained from a man aged 30 to 45 in good health.

The CDR3 reads CASSLTQGQPQHF. DNA for the CDR3: TGTGCCAGCAGCTTGACCCAGGGTCAGCCCCAGCATTTT. The J gene is TRBJ1-5, the V gene TRBV7-8, with a possible D match to TRBD1 (5 bases). This CDR3 contains 13 residues. Germline assignment: CDR1 SGHVS and CDR2 FQNEAQ. V lost 3 bases, J lost 6 bases, and 9 bases lay in between.

The genes are TRBV11-2 and TRBJ2-5; D gene ambiguous. The CDR3 runs to 13 residues. Germline V gives CDR1 SGHAT, CDR2 FQNNGV. With 1 base removed from V and 5 bases from J, the gap between germline ends came to 8 bases. This CDR3 is CASSLVGMETQYF. CDR3 bases: TGTGCCAGCAGCTTAGTGGGTATGGAGACCCAGTACTTC.

As to this clone: This CDR3 is also generated by other DNA sequences in the sample. The chain uses TRBV6-5 and TRBJ2-7, with 10 bases identical to TRBD1. The germline CDR1 and CDR2 sequences are MNHEY and SVGAGI. The CDR3 sequence is 14 residues long. The V segment lost 6 bases and the J segment 2 bases; nucleotides outside the gene matches: 4. CDR3 DNA sequence: TGTGCCAGCAGCCGGGGACAGGGGACCTACGAGCAGTACTTC. As protein: CASSRGQGTYEQYF.

The rearrangement links TRBV10-3 to TRBJ1-4; D gene ambiguous. The germline CDR1 and CDR2 sequences are ENHRY and SYGVKD. The CDR3 totals 12 residues. Trimming removed 0 bases from V and 6 bases from J, with 2 bases in between. The CDR3 loop reads CAISESYEKLFF. DNA of the CDR3: TGTGCCATCAGTGAGTCGTATGAAAAACTGTTTTTT.

The chain recombines TRBV28 with TRBJ2-3; D is ambiguous. CDR1 and CDR2 (germline): MDHEN, SYDVKM. This CDR3 region has 14 residues. V was shortened by 2 bases and J by 6 bases, with 12 bases between the two germline ends. This CDR3 reads CASSLVPLRDTQYF. The DNA for the CDR3 is TGTGCCAGCAGTTTAGTGCCCCTTCGCGATACGCAGTATTTT.

This chain uses TRBV18 with TRBJ2-6; a possible D gene is TRBD1 (6 bases). Germline V CDR1 and CDR2: KGHSH, LQKENI. V gave up 6 bases and J gave up 1 base, with 10 bases separating them. The CDR3 is made up of 15 amino acids. The DNA of the CDR3 is TGTGCCAGCTCGAGCGGACAGTCTGGGGCCAACGTCCTGACTTTC. It specifies CASSSGQSGANVLTF.

In its sample, this clone was seen once. The chain uses TRBV10-3 and TRBJ2-7; D tentatively reads TRBD1 or TRBD2 (6 bases each). Per germline, CDR1 ENHRY and CDR2 SYGVKD. Trimming took off 4 bases at V and 6 bases at J, with 13 bases between the two ends. This CDR3 is built from 13 residues. The CDR3 coding sequence is TGTGCCATCAGTGTTTCGGGGGCCGTCGAGCAGTACTTC. This codes for CAISVSGAVEQYF.

This chain joins TRBV7-9 and TRBJ2-7; D is undetermined. Trimming removed 2 bases from V and 0 bases from J, with 8 bases in between. This CDR3 region has 14 residues. The germline V gene has CDR1 SEHNR and CDR2 FQNEAQ (reference sequence). The CDR3 protein is CASSLTSSSYEQYF. In DNA form, the CDR3 reads TGTGCCAGCAGCTTAACGTCTTCCTCCTACGAGCAGTACTTC.

The chain employs TRBV27 and TRBJ2-3; 8 nucleotides match TRBD1. Germline trimming cut 2 bases from V and 6 bases from J; bases unmatched to any gene: 7. The CDR3 has 15 amino acids. Germline CDR1 is MNHEY and CDR2 is SMNVEV (reference sequence). The DNA for the CDR3 is TGTGCCAGCAGTTTAGGCCCTTGGACAGGGGATACGCAGTATTTT. It translates to CASSLGPWTGDTQYF.

V gene TRBV5-4 combines with J gene TRBJ2-7, with no clear D. Germline V gene sequence: CDR1 SGHNT, CDR2 YYREEE (reference sequence). The CDR3 is 12 residues long. Between the trimmed V and J ends, which lost 2 bases and 3 bases, there was a span of 6 bases. The CDR3 loop reads CASSFGNYEQYF. The CDR3 DNA sequence: TGTGCCAGCAGCTTTGGAAACTACGAGCAGTACTTC.

The V call is TRBV6-4, the J call TRBJ2-3, with unresolved D. The CDR3 is 16 amino acids. Trimming left V 2 bases short and J 0 bases short, with 12 bases between. Germline loops: CDR1 MRHNA, CDR2 SNTAGT. The CDR3 spells CASSDSTGLSTDTQYF. The DNA of the CDR3 is TGTGCCAGCAGTGACAGTACGGGCCTCAGCACAGATACGCAGTATTTT.

J is TRBJ2-5 and V is TRBV10-1, with 8 bases that match TRBD2. The CDR3 is 16 amino acids. From germline, CDR1 is WNHNN and CDR2 SYGVQD (reference sequence). V lost 3 bases, J lost 2 bases, and 8 bases stayed unmatched. CDR3 nucleotides: TGCGCCAGCAGTGAAGGGCTAGCGGGCACACAAGAGACCCAGTACTTC. It translates to CASSEGLAGTQETQYF.

This clone appeared once. This chain uses TRBV11-2 with TRBJ2-2, with 7 bases identical to TRBD2. V was clipped by 4 bases and J by 7 bases; unmatched bases: 12. CDR1 and CDR2 from the germline V gene are SGHAT and FQNNGV. This CDR3 has 16 amino acids. CDR3 residues: CASSSLGAGDGGELFF. DNA for the CDR3: TGTGCCAGCAGCTCCCTTGGCGCGGGAGATGGCGGGGAGCTGTTTTTT.

The chain is built from TRBV6-1 and TRBJ2-3; 9 bases fit TRBD2. CDR1 and CDR2 (germline): MNHNS, SASEGT. V was pared by 1 base and J by 7 bases, with 12 bases of the junction left unmatched. CDR3 length equals 17 residues. The CDR3 is CASSEGGRAVFRYTQYF. The CDR3 nucleotides read TGTGCCAGCAGTGAAGGCGGGAGGGCCGTTTTCAGGTATACGCAGTATTTT.

The chain couples TRBV9 to TRBJ2-2, with no clear D. V lost 7 bases and J lost 3, with 10 bases in between. This CDR3 is built from 13 residues. CDR1 SGDLS and CDR2 YYNGEE come from the germline V gene. CDR3 in DNA: TGTGCCAGCTCTTTCAGGTACACCGGGGAGCTGTTTTTT. Protein product: CASSFRYTGELFF.

The genes are TRBV5-1 and TRBJ2-1, with 10 positions matching TRBD2. CDR3 length equals 16 residues. The trim removed 9 bases at V and 8 bases at J, leaving 17 bases unmatched. Germline V CDR1 and CDR2: SGHRS, YFSETQ. The CDR3 protein is CATRRGVAGGIDEQFF. In DNA form, the CDR3 reads TGCGCCACCAGAAGAGGTGTAGCGGGAGGTATCGATGAGCAGTTCTTC.

The chain recombines TRBV5-1 with TRBJ2-3; D gene ambiguous. V dropped 0 bases and J dropped 2 bases, with 13 bases sitting between them. Germline V gene sequence: CDR1 SGHRS, CDR2 YFSETQ. The length of the CDR3 is 16 residues. CDR3 amino acids: CASSLGSKGPTDTQYF. For the CDR3, the DNA is TGCGCCAGCAGCTTGGGTTCGAAGGGTCCCACAGATACGCAGTATTTT.

The chain is built from TRBV10-3 and TRBJ2-3, with D possibly being TRBD2 (5 bases). V was trimmed by 2 bases and J by 3 bases, leaving 12 bases between them. Germline lookup yields CDR1 ENHRY and CDR2 SYGVKD. CDR3 length: 15 residues. CDR3 loop: CAISEGRASTDTQYF. The CDR3 bases are TGTGCCATCAGTGAGGGGAGAGCGAGTACAGATACGCAGTATTTT.

This sequence joins TRBV5-1 and TRBJ1-5, with D possibly matching TRBD1 (5 bases). V dropped 3 bases and J dropped 4 bases, with 8 bases sitting between them. The CDR3 runs 13 residues. Germline V gene lookup returns CDR1 SGHRS and CDR2 YFSETQ. CDR3 sequence: CASSWDLNQPQHF. In DNA, the CDR3 is TGCGCCAGCAGCTGGGACCTGAATCAGCCCCAGCATTTT.

The genes are TRBV5-1 and TRBJ2-7; a possible D gene is TRBD2 (6 bases). The length of the CDR3 is 17 residues. Germline values: CDR1 SGHRS, CDR2 YFSETQ. Trimming took off 4 bases at V and 1 base at J, with 21 bases between the two ends. The CDR3 DNA is TGCGCCAGCAGCATAGGCATACTTCCGCGGGGATCCTACGAGCAGTACTTC. It is translated as CASSIGILPRGSYEQYF.

This chain uses TRBV7-2 with TRBJ2-1; TRBD2 matches 11 bases. V shed 4 bases and J 4 bases; nucleotides not matched to a gene: 3. The germline CDR1 and CDR2 sequences are SGHTA and FQGNSA. The CDR3 consists of 15 residues. This CDR3 is CASSSGTSGYNEQFF. In DNA form, the CDR3 reads TGTGCCAGCAGCTCAGGGACTAGCGGATACAATGAGCAGTTCTTC.

CDR3 coding DNA: TGTGCCTGGAGGACCCGGGGGGCCTACGAGCAGTACTTC. This codes for CAWRTRGAYEQYF. The chain combines TRBV30 with TRBJ2-7; 7 bases agree with TRBD2. The trim removed 3 bases at V and 2 bases at J, leaving 4 bases unmatched. The CDR3 consists of 13 residues. Germline assignment: CDR1 GTSNPN and CDR2 SVGIG (reference sequence).

The J gene is TRBJ2-7, the V gene TRBV19; 9 bases are a match to TRBD1. This CDR3 is 16 amino acids long. The junction had 12 bases not matched to a gene; V was cut back by 2 bases and J by 7 bases. Germline V gene sequence: CDR1 LNHDA, CDR2 SQIVND (reference sequence). Here the CDR3 reads CASSITPGQGRQEQYF. CDR3 bases: TGTGCCAGTAGTATAACACCGGGACAGGGCCGTCAAGAGCAGTACTTC.

J is TRBJ2-1 and V is TRBV29-1; D is possibly TRBD1 (6 bases). V shed 6 bases and J shed 10 bases, with 28 bases lying between them. Germline loops: CDR1 SQVTM, CDR2 ANQGSEA. This CDR3 is built from 16 residues. For the CDR3, the DNA is TGCAGCGTAACCTTAGCTCTGGGTTTGCCTAGGGGGGAGCAGTTCTTC. It specifies CSVTLALGLPRGEQFF.

This chain joins TRBV10-3 and TRBJ1-1, with D possibly being TRBD1 (6 bases). The germline gives CDR1 ENHRY, CDR2 SYGVKD. With 3 bases removed from V and 8 bases from J, the gap between germline ends came to 25 bases. The CDR3 is made up of 17 amino acids. CDR3: CAISDSLLSQGVGEAFF. CDR3 bases: TGTGCCATCAGTGACTCTCTTCTCTCACAGGGCGTTGGGGAAGCTTTCTTT.

This clone was detected only a few times. The chain recombines TRBV4-1 with TRBJ1-2, with no clear D. The CDR3 runs to 15 residues. V was shortened by 4 bases and J by 8 bases, with 20 bases between the two germline ends. Germline assignment: CDR1 MGHRA and CDR2 YSYEKL. The CDR3: CASSPSGEREDGYTF. The CDR3 bases are TGCGCCAGCAGCCCGAGCGGTGAGAGGGAGGACGGCTACACCTTC.

The V gene is TRBV4-3, the J gene TRBJ2-7, with D uncertain. This CDR3 contains 14 residues. The germline V gene encodes CDR1 LGHNA and CDR2 YSLEER. Between the trimmed V and J ends, which lost 0 bases and 1 base, there was a span of 7 bases. CDR3 DNA sequence: TGCGCCAGCAGCCAAGATGTAGCTTCCTACGAGCAGTACTTC. This codes for CASSQDVASYEQYF.

J is TRBJ1-4 and V is TRBV4-1; D might be TRBD1 (5 bases). Germline V CDR1 and CDR2: MGHRA, YSYEKL. V dropped 1 base and J dropped 5 bases, with 20 bases sitting between them. CDR3 size: 18 residues. The CDR3 loop reads CASSQVLQLGVSNEKLFF. In DNA form, the CDR3 reads TGCGCCAGCAGCCAAGTTCTCCAACTAGGGGTATCAAATGAAAAACTGTTTTTT.